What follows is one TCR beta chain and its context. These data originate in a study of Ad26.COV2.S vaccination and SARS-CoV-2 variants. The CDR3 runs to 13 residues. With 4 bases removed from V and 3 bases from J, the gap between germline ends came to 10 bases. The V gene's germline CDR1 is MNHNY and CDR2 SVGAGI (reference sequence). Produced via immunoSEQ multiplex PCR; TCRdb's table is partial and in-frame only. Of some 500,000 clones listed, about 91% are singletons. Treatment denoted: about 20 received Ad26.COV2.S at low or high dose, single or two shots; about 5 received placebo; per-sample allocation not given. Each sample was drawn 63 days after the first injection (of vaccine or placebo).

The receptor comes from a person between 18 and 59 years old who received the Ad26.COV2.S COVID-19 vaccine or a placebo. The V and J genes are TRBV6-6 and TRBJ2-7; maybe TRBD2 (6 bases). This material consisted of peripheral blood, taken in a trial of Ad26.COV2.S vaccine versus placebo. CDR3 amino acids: CASSSSAGYEQYV. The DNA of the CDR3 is TGTGCCAGCAGTTCTTCAGCGGGCTACGAGCAGTACGTC.